This record looks at one TCR beta chain sequence and its context. Its antigen is undetermined. The data are from a study of T cells expressing NK-cell markers. Study background: Eight donors were sequenced, of whom seven were HCMV-seropositive, while the remaining one was HCMV-seronegative.

TCRdb reprocessed the 5' RACE reads and stores each CDR3 protein as one record, lacking DNA. The table lists about 160,000 distinct CDR3 sequences, with around 21% in the top ten. This CDR3 is 15 amino acids long. Germline CDR1 reads MGHRA; CDR2 reads YSYEKL. Notes on the study in general: Roughly 1.0-7.0% of CD8+ T cells in more than five donors belonged to dominant NKG2C+ clonotypes. No clear determination of HCMV specificity was made for expanded NKG2C+ T cell clones. Four of the donors also had these clonotypes leading their CD3+CD56-NKG2C+ fraction.

The sequenced sample consisted of blood T cells: a sorted CD56 or NKG2C T cell subset, CD4+ or CD8+ T cells, or bulk PBMC T cells (not recorded which). The chain carries TRBV4-1 and TRBJ1-5; the TCRdb D gene call, TRBD1, has no DNA to confirm it. The TCR was taken from a man aged 18-75 years in good health. CDR3 in amino acids: CASSSGQGNNQPQHF.